This T cell receptor (beta chain) is drawn from a study of T cell repertoires in aging, cancer and after chemotherapy. Multiplex touch-down PCR with TRB-A/B primers amplified rearranged V-D-J TRB sequences. A single record per CDR3 protein comes from TCRdb applying MiXCR to the multiplex PCR reads. The table lists around 13,000 distinct CDR3 sequences, around 30% of them singletons. Amplification of TCR beta used genomic DNA extracted from peripheral blood. This clonotype is judged medium-sized (0.01 to 0.1%). This CDR3 has 12 residues. Trimming cost V 4 bases and J 2 bases, with 5 bases left between them. Germline V gene lookup returns CDR1 MNHEY and CDR2 SMNVEV (reference sequence).

The TCR sequence derives from a human donor with a blood cancer. The chain uses TRBV27 and TRBJ2-5; D is possibly TRBD1 (5 bases). The sample was blood. For the CDR3, the DNA is TGTGCCAGCAGTTCAGGGCAAGAGACCCAGTACTTC. Amino acid sequence: CASSSGQETQYF.